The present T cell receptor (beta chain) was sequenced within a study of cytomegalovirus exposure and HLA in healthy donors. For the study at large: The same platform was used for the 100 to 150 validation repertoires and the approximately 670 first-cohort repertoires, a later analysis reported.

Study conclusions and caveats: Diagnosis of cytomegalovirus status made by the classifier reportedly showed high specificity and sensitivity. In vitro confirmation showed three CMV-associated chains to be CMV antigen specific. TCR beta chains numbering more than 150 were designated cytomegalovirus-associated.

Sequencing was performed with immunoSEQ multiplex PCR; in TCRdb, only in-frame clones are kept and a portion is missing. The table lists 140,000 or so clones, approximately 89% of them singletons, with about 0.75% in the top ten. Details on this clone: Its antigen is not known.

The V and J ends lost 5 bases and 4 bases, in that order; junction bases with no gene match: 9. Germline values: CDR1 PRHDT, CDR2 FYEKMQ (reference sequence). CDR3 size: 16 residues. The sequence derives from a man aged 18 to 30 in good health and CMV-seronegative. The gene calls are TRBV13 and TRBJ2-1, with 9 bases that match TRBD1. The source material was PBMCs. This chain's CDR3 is CASSPTGGGLYNEQFF. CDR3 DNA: TGTGCCAGCAGCCCGACAGGGGGAGGGCTATACAATGAGCAGTTCTTC.